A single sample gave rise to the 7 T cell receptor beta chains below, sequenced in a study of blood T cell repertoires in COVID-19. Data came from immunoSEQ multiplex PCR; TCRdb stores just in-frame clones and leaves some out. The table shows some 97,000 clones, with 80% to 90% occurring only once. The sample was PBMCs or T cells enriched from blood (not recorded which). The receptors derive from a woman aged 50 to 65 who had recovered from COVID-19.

Here the CDR3 reads CASRPRGYAGNTIYF. The CDR3 DNA sequence: TGTGCCAGCAGACCCAGGGGTTACGCTGGAAACACCATATATTTT. The chain links TRBV28 to TRBJ1-3; D is perhaps TRBD1 (6 bases). V gave up 6 bases and J gave up 2 bases, with 14 bases separating them. CDR1 and CDR2 (germline): MDHEN, SYDVKM. The CDR3 consists of 15 residues.

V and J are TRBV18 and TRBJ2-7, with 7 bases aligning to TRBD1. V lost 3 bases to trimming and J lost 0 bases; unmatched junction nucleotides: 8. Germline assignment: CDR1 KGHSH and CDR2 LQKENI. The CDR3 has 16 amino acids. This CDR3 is CASSPPPGQLSYEQYF. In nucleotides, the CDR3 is TGTGCCAGCTCACCCCCGCCGGGACAGCTCTCCTACGAGCAGTACTTC.

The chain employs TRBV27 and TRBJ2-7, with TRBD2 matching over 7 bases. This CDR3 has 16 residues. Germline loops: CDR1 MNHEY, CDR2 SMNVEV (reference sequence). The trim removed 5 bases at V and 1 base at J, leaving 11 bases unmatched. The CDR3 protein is CASSPQLAGASYEQYF. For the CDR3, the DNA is TGTGCCAGCAGTCCGCAGTTAGCGGGCGCGTCCTACGAGCAGTACTTC.

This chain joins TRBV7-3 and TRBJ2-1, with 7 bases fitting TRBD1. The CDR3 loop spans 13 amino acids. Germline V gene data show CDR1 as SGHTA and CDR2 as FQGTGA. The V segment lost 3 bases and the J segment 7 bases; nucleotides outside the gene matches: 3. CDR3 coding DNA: TGTGCCAGCAGCTTGGGGACAGCTAATGAGCAGTTCTTC. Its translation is CASSLGTANEQFF.

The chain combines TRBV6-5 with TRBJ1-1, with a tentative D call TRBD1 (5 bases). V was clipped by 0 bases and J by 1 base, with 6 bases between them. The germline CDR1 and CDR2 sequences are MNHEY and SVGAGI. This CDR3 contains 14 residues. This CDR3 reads CASSYSQGNTEAFF. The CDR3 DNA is TGTGCCAGCAGTTACTCCCAGGGGAACACTGAAGCTTTCTTT.

The DNA for the CDR3 is TGTGCCAGCAGCCAGCGGACGGGCGGAGAGACCCAGTACTTC. It encodes CASSQRTGGETQYF. The chain couples TRBV5-8 to TRBJ2-5, with a weak D call TRBD2 (5 bases). Germline lookup yields CDR1 SGHTS and CDR2 YDEGEE. V was cut by 4 bases and J by 4 bases, with 14 bases left in between. This CDR3 comprises 14 residues.

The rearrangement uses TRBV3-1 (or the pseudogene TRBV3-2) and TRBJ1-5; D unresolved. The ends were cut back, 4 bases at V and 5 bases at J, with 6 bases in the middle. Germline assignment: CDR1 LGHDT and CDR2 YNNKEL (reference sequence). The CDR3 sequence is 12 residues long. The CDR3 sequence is CASSLGDQPQHF. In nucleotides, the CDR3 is TGTGCCAGCAGCCTCGGAGATCAGCCCCAGCATTTT.